Given below is one T cell receptor (beta chain) in context. Individual cDNA molecules received unique molecular identifiers. TCRdb independently ran MiXCR on the 5' RACE reads; one entry per CDR3 protein. The table has 85,000 to 100,000 distinct CDR3 sequences, 16% seen once. The sample originates from a study of early T cells in non-severe SARS-CoV-2 infection. Germline V gene data show CDR1 as SQVTM and CDR2 as ANQGSEA. The CDR3 runs to 13 residues. Trimming pared 7 bases from V and 2 bases from J, leaving 14 bases between. The chain is built from TRBV29-1 and TRBJ1-2; D gene unclear. The clonotype originates from an adult who was a healthcare worker with PCR-confirmed SARS-CoV-2 infection or an uninfected control (not recorded which). Sequencing used whole blood. CDR3 DNA: TGCAGCGCATGGACCCCTGGGAACTATGGCTACACCTTC. Protein: CSAWTPGNYGYTF.